Listed below are T cell receptor beta chains from one sample, sequenced in a study of blood T cells in healthy people across ages. TCRdb redid the calling of the 5' RACE reads with MiXCR, one entry per CDR3 protein. Of over 1,500,000 distinct CDR3 sequences detected, approximately 40% appear once; the ten largest clones hold 23%. The source material was blood. The receptors originated from a human donor in good health. Both conserved end residues are trimmed from each CDR3. The order of the fields is D gene, V gene, clone size, J gene, CDR3 protein. D genes are given only for firm matches. Expanded clones are given a class, and other clones once, few, many or no size at all.

d_call: TRBD2; v_call: TRBV6-5; clone_size: -; j_call: TRBJ2-5; cdr3_aa: ASSSKVVVGTSRAQETQY
d_call: -; v_call: TRBV9; clone_size: few; j_call: TRBJ2-2; cdr3_aa: ASSGGVTGELF
d_call: -; v_call: TRBV12-3/TRBV12-4; clone_size: -; j_call: TRBJ2-2; cdr3_aa: ASSLSLKNTGELF
d_call: -; v_call: TRBV6-6; clone_size: -; j_call: TRBJ2-3; cdr3_aa: ASSYVVGARSDTQY
d_call: -; v_call: TRBV4-2; clone_size: few; j_call: TRBJ2-1; cdr3_aa: ASSQGGRFYNEQF
d_call: -; v_call: TRBV5-1; clone_size: -; j_call: TRBJ2-3; cdr3_aa: ASKGPSTDTQY
d_call: TRBD1; v_call: TRBV5-1; clone_size: -; j_call: TRBJ2-7; cdr3_aa: ASSLDGQGSYEQY
d_call: TRBD2; v_call: TRBV6-5; clone_size: few; j_call: TRBJ2-5; cdr3_aa: ASSRFRTSPQETQY
d_call: -; v_call: TRBV12-5; clone_size: few; j_call: TRBJ2-7; cdr3_aa: ASGFSSYEQY
d_call: -; v_call: TRBV6-6; clone_size: -; j_call: TRBJ2-7; cdr3_aa: ASSYYGAVSYEQY
d_call: -; v_call: TRBV30; clone_size: few; j_call: TRBJ1-6; cdr3_aa: AWNTGGGSNSPLH
d_call: -; v_call: TRBV4-3; clone_size: -; j_call: TRBJ2-7; cdr3_aa: ASSREEGGTYEQY
d_call: TRBD2; v_call: TRBV20-1; clone_size: -; j_call: TRBJ2-7; cdr3_aa: SARDLGLAGLNDEQY
d_call: TRBD1; v_call: TRBV2; clone_size: -; j_call: TRBJ2-6; cdr3_aa: ASRGTGKTTGANVLT
d_call: TRBD1; v_call: TRBV7-2; clone_size: -; j_call: TRBJ2-5; cdr3_aa: ASSLWGQGRETQY
d_call: -; v_call: TRBV7-9; clone_size: -; j_call: TRBJ2-5; cdr3_aa: ASSLSLNQETQY
d_call: TRBD2; v_call: TRBV29-1; clone_size: many; j_call: TRBJ2-1; cdr3_aa: SVRTSGGNEQF
d_call: -; v_call: TRBV24-1; clone_size: -; j_call: TRBJ1-5; cdr3_aa: ATSDFKGRSGPQPQH
d_call: -; v_call: TRBV15; clone_size: few; j_call: TRBJ1-5; cdr3_aa: ATSRMIGNQPQH
d_call: -; v_call: TRBV7-2; clone_size: -; j_call: TRBJ1-2; cdr3_aa: ASSPDPLNYGYT
d_call: TRBD1; v_call: TRBV5-4; clone_size: few; j_call: TRBJ2-7; cdr3_aa: ASSFFRTGSSYEQY
d_call: -; v_call: TRBV6-2/TRBV6-3; clone_size: few; j_call: TRBJ2-1; cdr3_aa: ASSNRDGAQF
d_call: TRBD2; v_call: TRBV5-1; clone_size: -; j_call: TRBJ2-1; cdr3_aa: ASSFASGDNELF
d_call: -; v_call: TRBV4-3; clone_size: few; j_call: TRBJ1-2; cdr3_aa: ASSQDALGGARGYT
d_call: TRBD2; v_call: TRBV28; clone_size: -; j_call: -; cdr3_aa: ASRHGLAGSYEQY
d_call: TRBD1; v_call: TRBV6-5; clone_size: few; j_call: TRBJ2-2; cdr3_aa: ASSIQGRTGELF
d_call: TRBD1; v_call: TRBV20-1; clone_size: -; j_call: TRBJ1-2; cdr3_aa: SAKGQGDT
d_call: -; v_call: TRBV15; clone_size: few; j_call: TRBJ1-4; cdr3_aa: ATSPGQINEKLF
d_call: -; v_call: TRBV4-1; clone_size: few; j_call: TRBJ1-2; cdr3_aa: ASSQLWRNYGYT
d_call: -; v_call: TRBV6-2/TRBV6-3; clone_size: few; j_call: TRBJ1-2; cdr3_aa: ASSYVAGYGYT
d_call: -; v_call: TRBV4-3; clone_size: many; j_call: TRBJ2-6; cdr3_aa: ASSPENSGANVLT
d_call: -; v_call: TRBV10-3; clone_size: -; j_call: -; cdr3_aa: AISAIEGLEETQY
d_call: TRBD1; v_call: TRBV15; clone_size: -; j_call: TRBJ2-3; cdr3_aa: ATSRVMGGQGGTDTQY
d_call: TRBD1; v_call: TRBV7-9; clone_size: -; j_call: TRBJ1-1; cdr3_aa: ASSSTGGVNTEAF
d_call: TRBD2; v_call: TRBV7-2; clone_size: -; j_call: TRBJ2-2; cdr3_aa: ASSLRLAVNTGELF
d_call: -; v_call: TRBV30; clone_size: -; j_call: TRBJ1-2; cdr3_aa: AWEGTDGTYGYT
d_call: TRBD1; v_call: TRBV5-1; clone_size: -; j_call: TRBJ2-7; cdr3_aa: ASSVNDRGPYEQY
d_call: -; v_call: TRBV19; clone_size: -; j_call: TRBJ2-1; cdr3_aa: ASCSGGNNEQF
d_call: -; v_call: TRBV7-2; clone_size: few; j_call: TRBJ2-1; cdr3_aa: ASSPSFANEQF
d_call: -; v_call: TRBV6-2/TRBV6-3; clone_size: -; j_call: TRBJ2-7; cdr3_aa: ASSYDPRREYEQY
d_call: -; v_call: TRBV13; clone_size: few; j_call: TRBJ1-2; cdr3_aa: ASWGSGWEANYGYT
d_call: -; v_call: TRBV10-3; clone_size: few; j_call: TRBJ2-1; cdr3_aa: ATGDRVYNEQF
d_call: -; v_call: TRBV2; clone_size: few; j_call: -; cdr3_aa: ASSEVRRETQY
d_call: -; v_call: TRBV11-2; clone_size: few; j_call: TRBJ2-7; cdr3_aa: ASSLDAFLREQY
d_call: -; v_call: TRBV28; clone_size: -; j_call: TRBJ1-5; cdr3_aa: ASSLSGSHQPQH
d_call: -; v_call: TRBV20-1; clone_size: many; j_call: TRBJ2-3; cdr3_aa: SATGSTDTQY
d_call: TRBD1; v_call: TRBV20-1; clone_size: -; j_call: TRBJ2-5; cdr3_aa: SASQGQGIGLRREQY
d_call: TRBD1; v_call: TRBV14; clone_size: few; j_call: TRBJ2-7; cdr3_aa: ASSRTGTGFREQY